This T cell receptor (beta chain) comes out of a study of cytomegalovirus exposure and HLA in healthy donors. Both 60 Vbeta primers and 13 Jbeta primers went into the PCR. Method: immunoSEQ multiplex PCR; TCRdb's copy keeps in-frame clones and lacks some. The data hold approximately 150,000 clones, with 82% observed a single time. Details on this clone: The antigen is not known.

This CDR3 has 15 residues. The germline gives CDR1 SGHTA, CDR2 FQGNSA. With 5 bases clipped from V and 5 bases from J, the junction kept 9 bases outside the gene matches. General study findings and limits: In a later analysis, at a false discovery rate of 0.05, over 15,000 TCR beta sequences were associated with HLA alleles. The authors confirmed in vitro that three CMV-associated chains were specific for CMV antigens. When presence/absence was analysed, sequencing depth was taken to be roughly uniform across donors.

The source is a male donor in good health and CMV-seronegative. The chain links TRBV7-2 to TRBJ2-5, with 9 nucleotides matching TRBD2. The material sequenced was PBMCs. The CDR3 DNA reads as TGTGCCAGCAGCCCGCTGGGGGCGGGAGGGGAGACCCAGTACTTC. The encoded protein is CASSPLGAGGETQYF.